The TCR beta chain under discussion was sequenced for a study of shared clonotypes between healthy human individuals. Study at large: The donor pool was made up of two women and three men aged 18 to 49.

From CD4+ cells came CD45RA+ naive and CD45RA-negative memory subsets. The method was immunoSEQ multiplex PCR; TCRdb's version includes in-frame clones alone and lacks a portion of them. Of more than 2 million clones listed, roughly 96% were seen once; the top ten hold approximately 0.13%. The CDR3 loop spans 13 amino acids. The V gene lost 5 bases and the J gene lost 5 bases, with 12 bases spanning the gap. Germline lookup yields CDR1 MNHEY and CDR2 SVGAGI. Sequences were obtained from naive CD4+ T cells sorted from blood. Sample subset: CD45RA+ positively selected. The V call is TRBV6-5, the J call TRBJ1-2; TRBD1 is a possible D gene (6 bases). This receptor was identified in a young man in good health. In DNA form, the CDR3 reads TGTGCCAGCAGTCGCCCTGGACAGTATGGCTACACCTTC. Protein: CASSRPGQYGYTF.